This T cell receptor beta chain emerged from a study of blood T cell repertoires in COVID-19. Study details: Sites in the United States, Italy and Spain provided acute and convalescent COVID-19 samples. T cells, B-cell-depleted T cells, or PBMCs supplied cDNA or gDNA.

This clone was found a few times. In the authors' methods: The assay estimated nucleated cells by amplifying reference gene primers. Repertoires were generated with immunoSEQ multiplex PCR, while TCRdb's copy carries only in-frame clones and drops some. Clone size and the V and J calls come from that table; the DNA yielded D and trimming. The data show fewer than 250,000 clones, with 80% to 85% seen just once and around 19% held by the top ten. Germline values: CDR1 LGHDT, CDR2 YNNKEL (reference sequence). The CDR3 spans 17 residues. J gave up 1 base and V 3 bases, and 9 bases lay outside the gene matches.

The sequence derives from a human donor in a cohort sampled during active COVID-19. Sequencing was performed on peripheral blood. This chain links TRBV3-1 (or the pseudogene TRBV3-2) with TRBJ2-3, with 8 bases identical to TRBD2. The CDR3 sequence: CASSHQREIVGTDTQYF. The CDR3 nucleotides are TGTGCCAGCAGCCATCAGCGGGAGATTGTTGGCACAGATACGCAGTATTTT.